This T cell receptor beta chain was obtained from a study of OX40 agonist ivuxolimab in advanced cancers. This clone appeared once. The germline gene is not matched at one end of the junction; a read error may be the cause. The CDR3 loop spans 15 amino acids. The assay was immunoSEQ multiplex PCR, and TCRdb's table has in-frame clones only and misses some. The profile covers approximately 18,000 clones, with less than 75% appearing a single time and roughly 34% taken by the ten largest. The sequence was collected from an adult with an advanced solid tumor such as melanoma, head and neck, liver or kidney cancer. The rearrangement uses TRBV5-3 and TRBJ1-1; possibly TRBD1 for D (6 bases). Being an ORF, TRBV5-3 has a function that is uncertain. Source: CD4+ or CD8+ T cells sorted from blood, taken in a trial of the OX40 agonist ivuxolimab. CDR3 sequence reads: CASSSDSRLNTEAFF. CDR3 coding DNA: TGTGCCAGCAGCTCGGACAGCCGGCTGAACACTGAAGCTTTCTTT.